This T cell receptor beta chain was recovered during a study of regulatory T cells in long-lasting Graves disease. Investigators prepared the TCR beta libraries by applying iRepertoire HTBI primers and Arm-PCR of CDR3 regions. TCRdb analysed the multiplex PCR reads with MiXCR anew, one entry per CDR3 protein. The sample lists hundreds of thousands of distinct CDR3 sequences, around 16% occurring once. CDR1 and CDR2 (germline): SNHLY, FYNNEI. The CDR3 sequence is 15 residues long. The junction had 7 bases not matched to a gene; V was cut back by 4 bases and J by 5 bases. Time point of the sample: newly diagnosed GD, antithyroid drugs for less than 3 months. RNA from PBMCs was the source of the TCR library. A further study also used this sample, focusing on T cells in Graves' hyperthyroidism and ophthalmopathy.

The chain uses TRBV2 and TRBJ2-1, with 8 bases identical to TRBD2. The sequence derives from a middle-aged woman with Graves disease. Sequences were derived from peripheral blood mononuclear cells (PBMCs), sampled at new diagnosis, from a patient treated with antithyroid drugs. As DNA, the CDR3 is TGTGCCAGCAGTGCCGCGGGGGGCCCCAACAATGAGCAGTTCTTC. Protein sequence: CASSAAGGPNNEQFF.